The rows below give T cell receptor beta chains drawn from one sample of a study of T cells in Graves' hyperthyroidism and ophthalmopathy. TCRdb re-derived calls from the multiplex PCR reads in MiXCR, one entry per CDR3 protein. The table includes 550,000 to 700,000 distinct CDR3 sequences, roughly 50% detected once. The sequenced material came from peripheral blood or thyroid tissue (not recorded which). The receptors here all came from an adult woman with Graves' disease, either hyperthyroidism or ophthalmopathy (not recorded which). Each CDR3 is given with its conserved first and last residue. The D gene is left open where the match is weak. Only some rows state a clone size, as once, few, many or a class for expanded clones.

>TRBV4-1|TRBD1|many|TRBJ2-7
TGCGCCAGCAGCCAGGCAATAGGACAGGGTTACGAGCAGTACTTC
CASSQAIGQGYEQYF
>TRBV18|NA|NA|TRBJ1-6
TGTGCCAGCTCACCAGTATCAGATAATTCACCCCTCCACTTT
CASSPVSDNSPLHF
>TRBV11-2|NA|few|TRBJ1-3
TGTGCCAGCAGCTCATTACAGGGAGTCAGAAACACCATATATTTT
CASSSLQGVRNTIYF
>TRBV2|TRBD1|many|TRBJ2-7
TGTGCCAGCACCGACAGGGCCTACGAGCAGTACTTC
CASTDRAYEQYF
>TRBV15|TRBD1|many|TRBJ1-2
TGTGCCACCAGCAGAGGATCGGGACAGGGGGTTGATGGCTACACCTTC
CATSRGSGQGVDGYTF
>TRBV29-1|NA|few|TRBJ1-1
TGCAGCGTTGAAGATCAAGTGAACACTGAAGCTTTCTTT
CSVEDQVNTEAFF
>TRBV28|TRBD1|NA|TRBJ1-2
TGTGCCAGCAGACTACCGGGACAGGGGGCGGGCGGCTACACCTTC
CASRLPGQGAGGYTF
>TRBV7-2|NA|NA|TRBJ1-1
TGTGCCAGCAGCTTTATGCAGGGCAAAGGGGACACTGAAGCTTTCTTT
CASSFMQGKGDTEAFF
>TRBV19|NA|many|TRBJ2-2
TGTGCCAGTAGGACGAACAGGGCGTACACCGGGGAGCTGTTTTTT
CASRTNRAYTGELFF
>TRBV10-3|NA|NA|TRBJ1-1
TGTGCCATCAGTGGAGACGGGGGCGGGAACACTGAAGCTTTCTTT
CAISGDGGGNTEAFF
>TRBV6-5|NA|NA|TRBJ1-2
TGTGCCAGCAGTCTCCGGTGGGGCGGGTATGGCTACACCTTC
CASSLRWGGYGYTF
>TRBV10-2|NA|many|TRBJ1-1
TGCGCCAGCAGTTTCGTTAAGACATCAGACCTGAGGACTGAAGCTTTCTTT
CASSFVKTSDLRTEAFF
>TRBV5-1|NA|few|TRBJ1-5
TGCGCCAGCAGCTTGGGGGAGGGAAGTCAGCCCCAGCATTTT
CASSLGEGSQPQHF
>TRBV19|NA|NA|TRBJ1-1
TGTGCTAGTAGTACGCGGACAGTCAAGGGGACTGAAGCTTTCTTT
CASSTRTVKGTEAFF
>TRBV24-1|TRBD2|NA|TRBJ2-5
TGTGCCACCCGACAGAACACCGGGGGGGGAGAGACCCAGTACTTC
CATRQNTGGGETQYF
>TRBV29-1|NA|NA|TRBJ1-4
TGCAGCGTTAAACAAAGAGGGGGTCAGAATGAAAAACTGTTTTTT
CSVKQRGGQNEKLFF
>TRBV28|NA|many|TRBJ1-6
TGTGCCAGCAGCCCGGCGGTGAGGAATTCACCCCTCCACTTT
CASSPAVRNSPLHF
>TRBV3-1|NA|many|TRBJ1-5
TGTGCCAGCAGCCAAGATGGGGGCAATCAGCCCCAGCATTTT
CASSQDGGNQPQHF
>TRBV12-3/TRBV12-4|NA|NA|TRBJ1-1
TGCGCCAGCAGCCAAGATAGGTGGGGGGATATGAACACTGAAGCTTTCTTT
CASSQDRWGDMNTEAFF
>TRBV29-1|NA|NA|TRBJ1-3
TGCAGCGTTGCGGACAGATCAGGAAACACCATATATTTT
CSVADRSGNTIYF
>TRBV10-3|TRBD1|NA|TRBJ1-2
TGTGCCATCAGTGAGTCAAGGGACAGAACAGACTATGGCTACACCTTC
CAISESRDRTDYGYTF
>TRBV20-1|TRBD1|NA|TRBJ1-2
TGCAGTGCGCTGACAGGGGGGAATGGTTACACCTTC
CSALTGGNGYTF
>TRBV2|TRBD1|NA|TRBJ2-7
TGTGCCAGCAGGCGACAGGGGCAAAGCCACGAGCAGTACTTC
CASRRQGQSHEQYF